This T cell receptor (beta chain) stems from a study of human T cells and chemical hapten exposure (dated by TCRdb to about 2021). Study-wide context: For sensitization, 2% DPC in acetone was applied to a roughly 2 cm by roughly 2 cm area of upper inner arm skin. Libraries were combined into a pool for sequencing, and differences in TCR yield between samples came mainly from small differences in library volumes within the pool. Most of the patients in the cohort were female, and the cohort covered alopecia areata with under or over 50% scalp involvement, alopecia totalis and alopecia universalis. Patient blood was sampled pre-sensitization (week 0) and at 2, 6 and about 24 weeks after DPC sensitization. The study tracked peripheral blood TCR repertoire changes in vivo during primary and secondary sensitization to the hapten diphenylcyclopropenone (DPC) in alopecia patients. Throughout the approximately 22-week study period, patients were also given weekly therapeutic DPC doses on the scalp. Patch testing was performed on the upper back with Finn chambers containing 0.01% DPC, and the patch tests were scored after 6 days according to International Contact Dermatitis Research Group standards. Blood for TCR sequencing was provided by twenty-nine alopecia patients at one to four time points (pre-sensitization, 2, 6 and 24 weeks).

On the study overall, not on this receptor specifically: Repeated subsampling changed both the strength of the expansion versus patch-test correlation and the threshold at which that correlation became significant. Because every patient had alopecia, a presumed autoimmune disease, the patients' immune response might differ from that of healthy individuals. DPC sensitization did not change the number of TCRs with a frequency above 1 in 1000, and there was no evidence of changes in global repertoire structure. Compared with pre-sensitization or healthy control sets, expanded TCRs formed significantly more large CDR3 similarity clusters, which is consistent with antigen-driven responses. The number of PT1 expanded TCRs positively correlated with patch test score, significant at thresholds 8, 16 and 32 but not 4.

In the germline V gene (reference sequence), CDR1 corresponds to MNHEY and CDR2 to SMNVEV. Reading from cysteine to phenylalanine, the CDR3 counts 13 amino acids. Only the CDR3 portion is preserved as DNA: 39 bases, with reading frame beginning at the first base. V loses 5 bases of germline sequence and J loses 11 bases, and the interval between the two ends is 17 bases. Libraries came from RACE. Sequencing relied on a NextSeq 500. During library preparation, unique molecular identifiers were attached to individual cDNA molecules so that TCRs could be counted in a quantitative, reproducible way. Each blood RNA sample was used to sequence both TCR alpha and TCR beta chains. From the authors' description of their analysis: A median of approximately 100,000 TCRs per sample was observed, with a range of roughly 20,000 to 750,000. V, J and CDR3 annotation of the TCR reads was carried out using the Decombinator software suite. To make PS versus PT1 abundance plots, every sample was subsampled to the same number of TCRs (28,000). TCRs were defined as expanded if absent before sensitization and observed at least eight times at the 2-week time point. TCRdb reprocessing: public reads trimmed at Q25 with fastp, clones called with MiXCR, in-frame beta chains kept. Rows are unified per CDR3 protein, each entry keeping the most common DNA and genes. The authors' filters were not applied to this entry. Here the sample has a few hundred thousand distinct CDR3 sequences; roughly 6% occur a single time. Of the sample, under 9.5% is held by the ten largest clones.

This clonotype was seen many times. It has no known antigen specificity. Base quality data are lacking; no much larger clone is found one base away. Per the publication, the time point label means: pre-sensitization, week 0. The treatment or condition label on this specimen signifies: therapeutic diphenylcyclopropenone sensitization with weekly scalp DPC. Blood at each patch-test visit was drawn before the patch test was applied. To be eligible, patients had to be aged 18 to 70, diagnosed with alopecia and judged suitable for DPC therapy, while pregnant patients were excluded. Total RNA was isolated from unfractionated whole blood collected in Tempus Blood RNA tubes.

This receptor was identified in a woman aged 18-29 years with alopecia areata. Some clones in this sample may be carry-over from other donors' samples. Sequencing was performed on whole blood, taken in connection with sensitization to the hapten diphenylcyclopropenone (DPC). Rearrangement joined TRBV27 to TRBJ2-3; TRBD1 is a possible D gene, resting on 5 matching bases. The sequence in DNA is TGTGCCAGCAGTGGTCAGCGCAGGGTAAAGCAGTATTTT. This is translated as CASSGQRRVKQYF.